The clone carrying this T cell receptor (beta chain) came up a few times. This sample is part of a study of response to subunit inactivated influenza vaccine. TCRdb re-called the RT-PCR reads through MiXCR, storing one row per CDR3 protein. The table lists about 540,000 distinct CDR3 sequences, roughly 25% of them singletons. Per germline, CDR1 DFQATT and CDR2 SNEGSKA (reference sequence). This CDR3 is 14 amino acids long. Trimming left V 3 bases short and J 4 bases short, with 15 bases between. The same data also contributed to another study, on T cells expressing NK-cell markers. That work adds: For TCR beta, cDNA was produced by 5'RACE template switching with UMIs. Only alpha-beta TCR T cells were sorted in several experiments, using an anti-gamma-delta TCR antibody.

The rearrangement joins TRBV20-1 to TRBJ1-1, with unresolved D. This specimen consisted of CD4+ T cells sorted from PBMCs, obtained 12 days after vaccination. This TCR derives from a man aged 45-65 years who received an inactivated influenza vaccine. The CDR3: CSARFLEWGTEAFF. The CDR3 coding sequence is TGCAGTGCTAGGTTTCTCGAGTGGGGCACTGAAGCTTTCTTT.